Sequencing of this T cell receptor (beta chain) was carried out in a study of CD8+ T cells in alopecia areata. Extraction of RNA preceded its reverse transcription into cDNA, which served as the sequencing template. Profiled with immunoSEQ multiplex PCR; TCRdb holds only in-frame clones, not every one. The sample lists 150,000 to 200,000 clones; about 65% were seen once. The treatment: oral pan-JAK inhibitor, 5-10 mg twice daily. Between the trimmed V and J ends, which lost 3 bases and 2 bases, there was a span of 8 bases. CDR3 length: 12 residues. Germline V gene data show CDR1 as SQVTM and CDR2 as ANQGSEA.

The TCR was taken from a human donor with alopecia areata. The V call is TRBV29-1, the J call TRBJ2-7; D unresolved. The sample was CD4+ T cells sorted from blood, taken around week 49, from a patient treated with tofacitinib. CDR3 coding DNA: TGCAGCGTTGAGGCCGATACCTACGAGCAGTACTTC. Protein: CSVEADTYEQYF.